The present T cell receptor (beta chain) was sequenced within a study of blood T cell repertoires in COVID-19 (dated by TCRdb to 2018 to 2020). In the study overall: Samples covering the acute and convalescent phases of COVID-19 were provided by collaborators in the United States, Italy and Spain. A freely available public database, intended as a resource for researchers studying the immune response to SARS-CoV-2, is where the repertoires were released. The samples were drawn from the first 160 participants of the ongoing ImmuneRACE study and from 950 to 1,500 subjects provided by 6 global collaborators. The material from the prospective study consisted of cDNA or gDNA derived from T cells, B-cell-depleted T cells, or PBMCs. Where HLA class I and class II types were available, the types were taken from metadata supplied by the sample provider, not from assay-based typing. Deeply sampled blood TCRbeta repertoires from subjects exposed to, actively infected with, or recovered from COVID-19 were included in the dataset. The sample metadata nearly always contained a de-identified subject ID, COVID-19 status, age in years and sex. Results and caveats for the whole study, not just this receptor: How much clinical and demographic metadata was included differed by source and by participant, and the metadata was provided uncurated.

TCRbeta CDR3 regions were amplified from genomic DNA by means of the immunoSEQ Assay, a bias-controlled multiplex PCR. For the original study's pipeline: Nucleated cell counts per sample were estimated from amplification of reference gene primers within the assay. Sequence reads were collapsed and filtered to measure the absolute abundance of every unique TCRbeta CDR3 rearrangement. For each sample, productive Simpson clonality was calculated as the square root of Simpson's diversity index across productive rearrangements. This is the immuneACCESS table as TCRdb keeps it, with only in-frame sequences that have V and J called. A part of the clones is gone; compared with another copy, unresolved V genes explain less than half, and the rest is unexplained. V, J and clone size were drawn from that table, and D and trimming were deduced from the DNA. For this sample the table gives 150,000 to 200,000 clones, of which around four fifths were detected only once. The ten largest clones capture approximately 14% of the sample.

One collaborating source in Seattle enrolled patients during active infection and followed them longitudinally through the course of disease. Whole blood was collected in K2EDTA tubes by collaborating institutions according to the institutions' own protocols. Collaborator samples were shipped for TCRbeta analysis as frozen whole blood, isolated PBMCs, or DNA extracted from either sample type. Measured from the cysteine to the phenylalanine, the CDR3 is 18 residues long. Here the CDR3 DNA is all that survives: 54 bases in frame from base 1. V trim: 0 bases; J trim: 6 bases; unmatched bases: 11. CDR1 LGHDT and CDR2 YNNKEL were looked up in the germline V gene (reference sequence). Points on this clone: Its antigen is currently not known. Base qualities are not provided; no much larger clone lies one nucleotide away.

Recombination joined TRBV3-1 (or the pseudogene TRBV3-2) with TRBJ2-1, and TRBD2 matches 10 of the central bases. The clonotype comes from a woman in her 70s with COVID-19, enrolled during active disease. The sequenced sample consisted of peripheral blood. The sequence in DNA is TGTGCCAGCAGCCAAGATCTCGCGGGAACTAGCGGGATCAATGAGCAGTTCTTC. It specifies CASSQDLAGTSGINEQFF.